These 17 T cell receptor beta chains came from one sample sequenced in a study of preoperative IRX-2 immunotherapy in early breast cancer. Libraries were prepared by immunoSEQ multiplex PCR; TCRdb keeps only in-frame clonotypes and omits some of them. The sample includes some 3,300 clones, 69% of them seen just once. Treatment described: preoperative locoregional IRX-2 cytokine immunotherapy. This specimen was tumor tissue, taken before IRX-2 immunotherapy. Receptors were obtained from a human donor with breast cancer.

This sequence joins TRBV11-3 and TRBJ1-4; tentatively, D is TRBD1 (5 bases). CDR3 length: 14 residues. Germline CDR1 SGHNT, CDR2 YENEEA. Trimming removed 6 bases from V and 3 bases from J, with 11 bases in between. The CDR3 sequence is CASRDLTANEKLFF. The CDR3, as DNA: TGTGCCAGCAGAGACCTGACAGCTAATGAAAAACTGTTTTTT.

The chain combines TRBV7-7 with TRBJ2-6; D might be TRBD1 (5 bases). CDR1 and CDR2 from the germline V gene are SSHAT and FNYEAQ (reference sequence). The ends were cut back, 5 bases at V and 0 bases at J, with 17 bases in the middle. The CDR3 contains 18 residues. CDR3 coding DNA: TGTGCCAGCAGCCCCGGACACTTCGTTGGCTCTGGGGCCAACGTCCTGACTTTC. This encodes CASSPGHFVGSGANVLTF.

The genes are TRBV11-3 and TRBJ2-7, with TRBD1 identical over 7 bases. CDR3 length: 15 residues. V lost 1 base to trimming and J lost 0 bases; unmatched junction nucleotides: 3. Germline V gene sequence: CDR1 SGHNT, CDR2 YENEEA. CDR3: CASSLGQGISYEQYF. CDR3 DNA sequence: TGTGCCAGCAGCTTAGGACAGGGCATCTCCTACGAGCAGTACTTC.

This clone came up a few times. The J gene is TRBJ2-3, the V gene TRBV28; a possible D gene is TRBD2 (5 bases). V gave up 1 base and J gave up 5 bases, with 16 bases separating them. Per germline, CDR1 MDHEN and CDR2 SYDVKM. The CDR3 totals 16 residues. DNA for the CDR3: TGTGCCAGCAGTTTATCCCCATGGGAGAGGCAAGATACGCAGTATTTT. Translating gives CASSLSPWERQDTQYF.

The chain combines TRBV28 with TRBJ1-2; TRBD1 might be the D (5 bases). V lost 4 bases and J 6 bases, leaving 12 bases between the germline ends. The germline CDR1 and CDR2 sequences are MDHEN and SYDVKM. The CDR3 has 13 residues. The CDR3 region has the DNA TGTGCCAGCAGTTCTTCAGGGTCAGATGGCTACACCTTC. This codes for CASSSSGSDGYTF.

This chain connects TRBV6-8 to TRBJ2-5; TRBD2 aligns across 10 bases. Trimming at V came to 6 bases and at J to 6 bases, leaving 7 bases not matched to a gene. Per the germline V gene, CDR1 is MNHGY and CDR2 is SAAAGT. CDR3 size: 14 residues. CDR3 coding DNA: TGTGCCAGCAGACAGCTAGCGGGAGTAAAGACCCAGTACTTC. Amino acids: CASRQLAGVKTQYF.

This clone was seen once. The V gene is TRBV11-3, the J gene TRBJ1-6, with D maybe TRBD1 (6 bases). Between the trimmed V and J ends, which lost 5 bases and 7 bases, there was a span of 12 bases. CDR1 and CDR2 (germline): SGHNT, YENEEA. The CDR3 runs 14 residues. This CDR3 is CASSPGTRNSPLHF. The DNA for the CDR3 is TGTGCCAGCAGCCCCGGGACAAGGAATTCACCCCTCCACTTT. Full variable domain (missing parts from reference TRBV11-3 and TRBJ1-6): EAGVVQSPRYKIIEKKQPVAFWCNPISGHNTLYWYLQNLGQGPELLIRYENEEAVDDSQLPKDRFSAERLKGVDSTLKIQPAELGDSAVYLCASSPGTRNSPLHFGNGTRLTVT.

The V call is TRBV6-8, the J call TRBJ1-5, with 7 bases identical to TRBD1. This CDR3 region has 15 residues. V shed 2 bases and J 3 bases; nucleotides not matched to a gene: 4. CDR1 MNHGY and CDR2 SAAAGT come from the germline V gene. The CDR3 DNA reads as TGTGCCAGCAGTTACCCGGACAGGCCCAATCAGCCCCAGCATTTT. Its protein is CASSYPDRPNQPQHF.

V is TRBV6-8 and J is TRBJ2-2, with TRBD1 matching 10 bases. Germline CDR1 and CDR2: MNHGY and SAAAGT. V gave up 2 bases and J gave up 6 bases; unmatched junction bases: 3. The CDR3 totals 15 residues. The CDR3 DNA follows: TGTGCCAGCAGTTACCGACAGGGGGCCGCCGGGGAGCTGTTTTTT. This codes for CASSYRQGAAGELFF.

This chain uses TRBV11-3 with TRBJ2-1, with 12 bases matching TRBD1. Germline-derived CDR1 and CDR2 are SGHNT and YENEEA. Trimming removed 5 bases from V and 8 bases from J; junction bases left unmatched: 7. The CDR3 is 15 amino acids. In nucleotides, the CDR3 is TGTGCCAGCAGCCCCTTAGGGACAGGGGGCTATGAGCAGTTCTTC. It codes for CASSPLGTGGYEQFF. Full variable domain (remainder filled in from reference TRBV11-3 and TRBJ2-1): EAGVVQSPRYKIIEKKQPVAFWCNPISGHNTLYWYLQNLGQGPELLIRYENEEAVDDSQLPKDRFSAERLKGVDSTLKIQPAELGDSAVYLCASSPLGTGGYEQFFGPGTRLTVL.

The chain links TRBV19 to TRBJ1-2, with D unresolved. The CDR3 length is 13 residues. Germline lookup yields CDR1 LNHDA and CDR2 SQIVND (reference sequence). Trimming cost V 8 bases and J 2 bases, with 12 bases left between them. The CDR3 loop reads CASQTKENYGYTF. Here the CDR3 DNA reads TGTGCCAGTCAGACAAAGGAGAACTATGGCTACACCTTC.

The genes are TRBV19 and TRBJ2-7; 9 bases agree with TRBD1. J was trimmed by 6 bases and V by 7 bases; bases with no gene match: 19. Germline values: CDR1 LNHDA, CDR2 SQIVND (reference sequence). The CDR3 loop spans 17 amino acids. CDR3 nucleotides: TGTGCCAGTAACTCTCCCCGGGACAGGGTCGTTTTTCGCGAGCAGTACTTC. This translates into CASNSPRDRVVFREQYF.

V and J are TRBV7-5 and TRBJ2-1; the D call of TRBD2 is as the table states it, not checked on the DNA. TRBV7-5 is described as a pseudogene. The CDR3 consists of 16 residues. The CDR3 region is CASSLRTSGPLAGQFF. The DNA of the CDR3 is TGTGCCAGCAGCTTAAGGACTAGCGGTCCCCTCGCGGGGCAGTTCTTC.

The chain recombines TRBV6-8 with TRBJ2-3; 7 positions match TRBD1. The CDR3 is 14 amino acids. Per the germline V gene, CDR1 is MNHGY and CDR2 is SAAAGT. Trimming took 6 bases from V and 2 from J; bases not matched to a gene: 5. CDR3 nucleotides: TGTGCCAGCAGACGGGACAGACTCACAGATACGCAGTATTTT. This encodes CASRRDRLTDTQYF.

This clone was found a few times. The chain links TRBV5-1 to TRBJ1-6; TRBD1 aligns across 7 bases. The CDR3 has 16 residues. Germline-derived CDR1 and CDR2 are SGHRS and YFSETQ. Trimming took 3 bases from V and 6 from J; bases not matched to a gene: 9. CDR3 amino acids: CASSSWGQNPNSPLHF. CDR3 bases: TGCGCCAGCAGCTCGTGGGGACAGAACCCTAATTCACCCCTCCACTTT.

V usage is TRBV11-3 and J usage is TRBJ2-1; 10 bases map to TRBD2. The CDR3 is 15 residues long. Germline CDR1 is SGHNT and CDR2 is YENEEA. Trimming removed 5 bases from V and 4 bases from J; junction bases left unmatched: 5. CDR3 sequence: CASSPIAGGYNEQFF. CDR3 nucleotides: TGTGCCAGCAGCCCAATAGCGGGGGGATACAATGAGCAGTTCTTC.

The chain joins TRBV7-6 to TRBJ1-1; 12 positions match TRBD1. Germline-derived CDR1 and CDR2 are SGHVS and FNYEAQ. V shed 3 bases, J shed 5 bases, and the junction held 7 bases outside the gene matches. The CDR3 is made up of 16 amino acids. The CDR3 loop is CASSLAGQGAETEAFF. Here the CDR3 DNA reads TGTGCCAGCAGCTTGGCGGGACAGGGGGCAGAAACTGAAGCTTTCTTT.